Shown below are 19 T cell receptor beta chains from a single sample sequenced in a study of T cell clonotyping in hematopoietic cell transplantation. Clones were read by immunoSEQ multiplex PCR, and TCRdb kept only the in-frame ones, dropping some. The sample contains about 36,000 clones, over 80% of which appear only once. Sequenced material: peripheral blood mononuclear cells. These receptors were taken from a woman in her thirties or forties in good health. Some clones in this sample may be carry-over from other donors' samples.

The CDR3 protein is CASRVDRVKNEQFF. CDR3 coding DNA: TGTGCCAGTAGGGTCGACAGGGTTAAGAATGAGCAGTTCTTC. The genes are TRBV19 and TRBJ2-1, with 7 nucleotides matching TRBD1. Unmatched junction bases numbered 9, after V lost 6 bases and J lost 7 bases. Germline CDR1 LNHDA, CDR2 SQIVND (reference sequence). The CDR3 has 14 residues.

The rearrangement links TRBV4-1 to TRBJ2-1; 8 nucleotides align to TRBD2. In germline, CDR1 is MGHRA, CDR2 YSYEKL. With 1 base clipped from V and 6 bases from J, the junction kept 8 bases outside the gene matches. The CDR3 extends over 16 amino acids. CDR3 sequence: CASSQVGLERANEQFF. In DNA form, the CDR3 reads TGCGCCAGCAGCCAAGTGGGACTAGAGCGGGCCAATGAGCAGTTCTTC.

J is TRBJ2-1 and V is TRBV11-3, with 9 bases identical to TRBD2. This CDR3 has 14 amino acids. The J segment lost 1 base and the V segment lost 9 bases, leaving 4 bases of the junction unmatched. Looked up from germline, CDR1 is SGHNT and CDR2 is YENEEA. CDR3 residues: CASRLAGSYNEQFF. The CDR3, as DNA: TGTGCCAGTCGTCTAGCGGGGTCCTACAATGAGCAGTTCTTC.

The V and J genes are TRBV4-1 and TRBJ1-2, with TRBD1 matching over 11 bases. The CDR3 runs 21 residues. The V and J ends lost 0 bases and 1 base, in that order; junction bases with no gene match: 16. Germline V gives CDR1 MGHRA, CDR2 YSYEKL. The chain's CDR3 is CASSQDVPRPDRGPFNYGYTF. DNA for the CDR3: TGCGCCAGCAGCCAAGACGTACCCCGCCCGGACAGGGGGCCCTTTAACTATGGCTACACCTTC.

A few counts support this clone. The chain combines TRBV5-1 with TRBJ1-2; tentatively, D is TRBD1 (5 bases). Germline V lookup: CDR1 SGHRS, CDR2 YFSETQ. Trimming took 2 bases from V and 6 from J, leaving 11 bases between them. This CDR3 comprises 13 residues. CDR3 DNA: TGCGCCAGCAGCTTAGGGGAGGATCATGGCTACACCTTC. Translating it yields CASSLGEDHGYTF.

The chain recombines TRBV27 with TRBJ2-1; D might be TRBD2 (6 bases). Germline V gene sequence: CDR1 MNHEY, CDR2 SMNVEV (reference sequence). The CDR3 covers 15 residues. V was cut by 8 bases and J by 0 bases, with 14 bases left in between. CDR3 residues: CASSSGGSSYNEQFF. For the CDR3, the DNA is TGTGCCAGCTCCTCCGGGGGAAGCTCCTACAATGAGCAGTTCTTC.

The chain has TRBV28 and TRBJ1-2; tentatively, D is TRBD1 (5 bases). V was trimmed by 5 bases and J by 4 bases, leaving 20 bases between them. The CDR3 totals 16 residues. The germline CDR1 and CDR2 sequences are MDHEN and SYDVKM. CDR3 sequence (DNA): TGTGCCAGCAGTCCTGCGGGGGAGCAGGGAGGCTATGGCTACACCTTC. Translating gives CASSPAGEQGGYGYTF.

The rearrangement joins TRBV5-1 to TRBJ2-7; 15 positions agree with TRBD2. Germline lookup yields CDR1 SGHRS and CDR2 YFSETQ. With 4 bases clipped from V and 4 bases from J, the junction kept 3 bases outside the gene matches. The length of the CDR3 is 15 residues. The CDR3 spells CASSRTSGREYEQYF. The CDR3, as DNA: TGCGCCAGCAGCCGGACTAGCGGGAGGGAATACGAGCAGTACTTC.

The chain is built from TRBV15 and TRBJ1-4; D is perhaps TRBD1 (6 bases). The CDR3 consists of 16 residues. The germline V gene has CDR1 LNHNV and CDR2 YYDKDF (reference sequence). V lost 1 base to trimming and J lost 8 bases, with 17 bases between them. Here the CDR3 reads CATSRGTVPQGEKLFF. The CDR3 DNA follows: TGTGCCACCAGCAGAGGTACAGTGCCCCAGGGGGAAAAACTGTTTTTT.

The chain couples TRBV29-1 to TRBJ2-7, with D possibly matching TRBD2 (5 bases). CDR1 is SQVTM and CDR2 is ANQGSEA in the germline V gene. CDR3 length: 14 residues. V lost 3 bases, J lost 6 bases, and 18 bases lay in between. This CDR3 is CSVEVLGGSAEQYF. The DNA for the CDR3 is TGCAGCGTTGAGGTTCTCGGTGGGAGTGCCGAGCAGTACTTC.

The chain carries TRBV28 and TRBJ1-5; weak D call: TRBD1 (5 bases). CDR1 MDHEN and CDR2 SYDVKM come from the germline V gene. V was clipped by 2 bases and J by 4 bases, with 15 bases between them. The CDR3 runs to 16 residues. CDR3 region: CASSLPIGTENQPQHF. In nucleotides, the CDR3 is TGTGCCAGCAGTTTACCCATTGGGACGGAAAATCAGCCCCAGCATTTT.

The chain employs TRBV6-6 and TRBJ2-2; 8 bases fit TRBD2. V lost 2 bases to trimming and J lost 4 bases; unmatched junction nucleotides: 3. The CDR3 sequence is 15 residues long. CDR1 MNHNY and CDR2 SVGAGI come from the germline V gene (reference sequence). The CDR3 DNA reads TGTGCCAGCAGTTACGCGGGGACTAGCACCGGGGAGCTGTTTTTT. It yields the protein CASSYAGTSTGELFF.

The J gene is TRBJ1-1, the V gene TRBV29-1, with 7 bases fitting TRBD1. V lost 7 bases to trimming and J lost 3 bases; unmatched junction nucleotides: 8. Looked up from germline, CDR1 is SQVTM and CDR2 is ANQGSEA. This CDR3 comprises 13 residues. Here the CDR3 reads CSATTGSDTEAFF. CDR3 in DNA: TGCAGCGCCACGACAGGGTCGGACACTGAAGCTTTCTTT.

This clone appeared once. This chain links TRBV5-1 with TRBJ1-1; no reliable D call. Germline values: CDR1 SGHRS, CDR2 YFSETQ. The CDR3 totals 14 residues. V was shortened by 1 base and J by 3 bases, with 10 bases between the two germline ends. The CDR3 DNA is TGCGCCAGCAGCTTGAACACCGGGGACACTGAAGCTTTCTTT. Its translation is CASSLNTGDTEAFF.

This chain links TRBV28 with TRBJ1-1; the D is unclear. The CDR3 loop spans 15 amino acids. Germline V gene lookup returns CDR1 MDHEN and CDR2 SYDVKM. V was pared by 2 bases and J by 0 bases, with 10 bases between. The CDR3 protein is CASSLEAVMNTEAFF. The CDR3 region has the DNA TGTGCCAGCAGTTTAGAGGCGGTGATGAACACTGAAGCTTTCTTT.

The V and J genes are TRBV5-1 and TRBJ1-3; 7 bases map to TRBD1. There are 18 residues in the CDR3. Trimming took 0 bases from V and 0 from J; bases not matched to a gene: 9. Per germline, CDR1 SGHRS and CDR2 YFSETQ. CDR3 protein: CASSLAALDRTSGNTIYF. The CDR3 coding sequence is TGCGCCAGCAGCTTGGCCGCTCTGGACAGGACCTCTGGAAACACCATATATTTT.

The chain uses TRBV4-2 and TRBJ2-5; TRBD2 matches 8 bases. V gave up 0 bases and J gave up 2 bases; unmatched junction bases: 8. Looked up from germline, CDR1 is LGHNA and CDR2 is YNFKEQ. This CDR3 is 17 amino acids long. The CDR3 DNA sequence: TGTGCCAGCAGCCAAGATAGGTCGACTAGCGCACAAGAGACCCAGTACTTC. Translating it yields CASSQDRSTSAQETQYF.

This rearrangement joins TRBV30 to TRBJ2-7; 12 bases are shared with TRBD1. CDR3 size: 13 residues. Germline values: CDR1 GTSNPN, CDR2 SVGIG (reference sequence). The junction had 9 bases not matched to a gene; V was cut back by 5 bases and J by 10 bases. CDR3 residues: CAWEGQGAAGQYF. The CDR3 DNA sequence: TGTGCCTGGGAGGGACAGGGGGCTGCGGGACAGTACTTC. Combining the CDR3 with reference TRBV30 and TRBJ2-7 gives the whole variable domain SQTIHQWPATLVQPVGSPLSLECTVEGTSNPNLYWYRQAAGRGLQLLFYSVGIGQISSEVPQNLSASRPQDRQFILSSKKLLLSDSGFYLCAWEGQGAAGQYFGPGTRLTVT.

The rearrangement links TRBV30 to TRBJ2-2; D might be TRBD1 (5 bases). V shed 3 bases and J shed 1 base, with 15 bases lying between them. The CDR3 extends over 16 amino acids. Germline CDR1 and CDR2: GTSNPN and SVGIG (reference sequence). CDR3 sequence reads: CAWRPSGTGNTGELFF. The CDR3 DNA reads TGTGCCTGGAGACCCTCTGGAACAGGGAACACCGGGGAGCTGTTTTTT.